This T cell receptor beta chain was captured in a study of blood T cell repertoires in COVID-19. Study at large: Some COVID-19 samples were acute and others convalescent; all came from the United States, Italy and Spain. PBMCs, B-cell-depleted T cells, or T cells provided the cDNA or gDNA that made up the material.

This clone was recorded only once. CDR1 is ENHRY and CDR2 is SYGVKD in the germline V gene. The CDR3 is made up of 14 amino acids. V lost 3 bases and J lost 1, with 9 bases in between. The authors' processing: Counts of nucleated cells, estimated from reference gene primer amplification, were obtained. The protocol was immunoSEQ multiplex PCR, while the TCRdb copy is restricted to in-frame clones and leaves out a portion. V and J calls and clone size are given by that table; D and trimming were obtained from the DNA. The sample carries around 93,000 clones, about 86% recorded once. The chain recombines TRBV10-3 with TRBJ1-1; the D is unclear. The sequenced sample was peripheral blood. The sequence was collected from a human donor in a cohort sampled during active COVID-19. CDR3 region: CAISDTVKNTEAFF. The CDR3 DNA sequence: TGTGCCATCAGTGATACAGTTAAGAACACTGAAGCTTTCTTT.